These 5 T cell receptor beta chains share one sample of origin, sequenced in a study of CD8+CD57+ T cells in acquired aplastic anemia. CD8+CD57+ cell expansion had been shown by flow cytometry in patients chosen for sequencing. Genomic DNA templated the TCR beta VDJ and CDR3 profiling. TCRdb reprocessed the reads with MiXCR, giving one entry per CDR3 protein. Of under 350,000 distinct CDR3 sequences in the sample, under 60% are singletons; the top ten hold 1.3%. The source material was sorted CD4+, CD8+, or CD8+CD57+ T cells (not recorded which) from PBMCs. The receptor set was obtained from a human donor with aplastic anemia.

The genes are TRBV9 and TRBJ2-7, with D possibly called TRBD1 or TRBD2 (5 bases each). Germline CDR1 reads SGDLS; CDR2 reads YYNGEE. Trimming took off 3 bases at V and 5 bases at J, with 18 bases between the two ends. CDR3 length: 15 residues. This chain's CDR3 is CASSAGPARVNEQYF. CDR3 in DNA: TGTGCCAGCAGCGCGGGGCCGGCAAGGGTGAACGAGCAGTACTTC.

For this clonotype: A read error is possible here, since a much larger clone lies one base away. The V and J genes are TRBV7-2 and TRBJ2-2, with TRBD2 identical over 9 bases. The CDR3 is made up of 14 amino acids. The germline gives CDR1 SGHTA, CDR2 FQGNSA. The CDR3 sequence: CASSPLAGTVELFF. In DNA form, the CDR3 reads TGTGCCAGCAGCCCCCTAGCGGGAACCGTGGAGCTGTTTTTT.

This clonotype was counted at least ten times. The chain employs TRBV4-2 and TRBJ1-2, with D possibly TRBD1 on 6 matching bases. CDR1 LGHNA and CDR2 YNFKEQ come from the germline V gene. V gave up 2 bases and J gave up 7 bases, with 20 bases separating them. This CDR3 contains 16 residues. The CDR3 sequence: CASSQSSSRGQGGYTF. CDR3 bases: TGTGCCAGCAGCCAAAGCAGTTCCCGGGGGCAAGGTGGCTACACCTTC.

Many counts were recorded for this clonotype. V and J are TRBV7-8 and TRBJ2-7; 9 nucleotides line up with TRBD1. Losses at the gene ends were 4 bases for V and 6 bases for J; bases not matched to a gene: 7. Germline V gene lookup returns CDR1 SGHVS and CDR2 FQNEAQ. The CDR3 length is 14 residues. The DNA for the CDR3 is TGTGCCAGCAGCTACGGACAGGGGTCTAGCGAGCAGTACTTC. As protein: CASSYGQGSSEQYF.

This chain connects TRBV2 to TRBJ1-2; D possibly corresponds to TRBD1 (5 bases). V lost 5 bases to trimming and J lost 4 bases, with 8 bases between them. Germline values: CDR1 SNHLY, CDR2 FYNNEI. The CDR3 covers 12 residues. Written as DNA, the CDR3 is TGTGCCAGCAGTCGGGGCCTCTATGGCTACACCTTC. This translates into CASSRGLYGYTF.